Listed below are T cell receptor beta chains from one sample, sequenced in a study of response to subunit inactivated influenza vaccine. TCRdb ran MiXCR on the RT-PCR reads and lists one entry per CDR3 protein. The table has about 800,000 distinct CDR3 sequences, around 21% seen once; the top ten hold roughly 10%. The material was PBMCs from blood, obtained about 5 days after vaccination. Source of these receptors: a man aged 45-60 years who received an inactivated influenza vaccine. The CDR3 runs from the conserved cysteine through the conserved F or W. Fields, in order: D gene, clone size, V gene, J gene, CDR3 DNA, CDR3 protein. A D gene is named only where the DNA matches it firmly. Size values are once, few and many counts, or a class for expanded clones, and some rows have none.

.,.,TRBV5-1,TRBJ2-1,TGCGCCAGCAGCCTCCGCATGAATGAGCAGTTCTTC,CASSLRMNEQFF
TRBD1,many,TRBV29-1,TRBJ1-1,TGCAGCGAGGGGGACAGGGGGCAAGCTTTCTTT,CSEGDRGQAFF
.,few,TRBV6-5,TRBJ2-5,TGTGCCAGCAGTTACTCCCCCCGGACATCTTTTTCGGAGACCCAGTACTTC,CASSYSPRTSFSETQYF
.,.,TRBV20-1,TRBJ1-5,TGCAGTGCCAAGCTCCGGGATCAGCCCCAGCATTTT,CSAKLRDQPQHF
TRBD2,.,TRBV6-1,TRBJ2-3,TGTGCCAGCAGTGAAACTAGCGGGAGAGTATTAGCAGATACGCAGTATTTT,CASSETSGRVLADTQYF
TRBD1,.,TRBV11-1,TRBJ2-1,TGTGCCAGCAGCAAAGGGACAGGTCGGGATGAGCAGTTCTTC,CASSKGTGRDEQFF
TRBD2,once,TRBV7-2,TRBJ2-1,TGTGCCAGCAGCAGACGTCCTAGCGGGAGTTGGGAGCAGTTCTTC,CASSRRPSGSWEQFF
.,.,TRBV12-3/TRBV12-4,TRBJ1-6,TGTGCCAGCAGTGCCCAGGAGAATTCACCCCTCCACTTT,CASSAQENSPLHF
TRBD2,.,TRBV10-3,TRBJ2-1,TGTGCCATCAGTCAAGCGGGAGCAAACAATGAGCAGTTCTTC,CAISQAGANNEQFF
TRBD1,many,TRBV5-8,TRBJ1-2,TGTGCCAGCAGCTTGGGACAACAGGGGTATGGCTACACCTTC,CASSLGQQGYGYTF
.,.,TRBV12-3/TRBV12-4,TRBJ2-7,TGTGCCAGCAGTTTTCGTGTCAGGGCCTCCTACGAGCAGTACTTC,CASSFRVRASYEQYF
.,.,TRBV6-2/TRBV6-3,TRBJ2-4,TGTGCCAGCAGTTTGGGGGCAGGGGTACACATTCAGTACTTC,CASSLGAGVHIQYF
TRBD1,.,TRBV20-1,TRBJ2-7,TGCAGTGCTGTAAAGACAGGGACCTACGAGCAGTACTTC,CSAVKTGTYEQYF
TRBD2,few,TRBV7-2,TRBJ2-1,TGTGCCAGCAGCGAAGGATGGGGGGGTTACAATGAGCAGTTCTTC,CASSEGWGGYNEQFF
.,.,TRBV12-3/TRBV12-4,TRBJ2-2,TGTGCCAGCAGTTTTGTTCGGTCGTCAACCGGGGAGCTGTTTTTT,CASSFVRSSTGELFF
.,few,TRBV6-2/TRBV6-3,TRBJ1-4,TGTGCCAGCAGTTACGGTCTTAATGAAAAACTGTTTTTT,CASSYGLNEKLFF
TRBD2,.,TRBV7-3,TRBJ2-1,TGTGCCAGCAGCTCACTAGCGGGAGGTATCAATGAGCAGTTCTTC,CASSSLAGGINEQFF
.,.,TRBV20-1,TRBJ2-5,TGCAGTCTCCCCAAAACAGGGAGTGGAGAGACCCAGTACTTC,CSLPKTGSGETQYF
TRBD2,few,TRBV10-3,TRBJ2-3,TGTGCCGGATTTAGCGGGGTTAGCACAGATACGCAGTATTTT,CAGFSGVSTDTQYF
TRBD1,.,TRBV3-1,TRBJ1-5,TGTGCCAGCAGCCAAGATCCCGGGACAGTAATAAATCAGCCCCAGCATTTT,CASSQDPGTVINQPQHF
.,.,TRBV25-1,TRBJ2-1,TGTGCCAGCAGTGAAAGCCGTGCAGGAGACAATGAGCAGTTCTTC,CASSESRAGDNEQFF
.,few,TRBV12-3/TRBV12-4,TRBJ2-3,TGTGCCAGCAGTACCCCGAGACAGATGGATACGCAGTATTTT,CASSTPRQMDTQYF
.,.,TRBV7-9,TRBJ2-1,TGTGCCAGCAGCTTAGTTGGTGGGGCGGTTGAGCAGTTCTTC,CASSLVGGAVEQFF
.,.,TRBV28,TRBJ2-3,TGTGCCAGCACCCCCATGGCCCGGAATACGCAGTATTTT,CASTPMARNTQYF
.,.,TRBV6-5,TRBJ1-6,TGTGCCAGCAGTTACTCGGGGAGAGGCACCTATAATTCACCCCTCCACTTT,CASSYSGRGTYNSPLHF
TRBD2,.,TRBV20-1,TRBJ2-1,TGCAGTGGATTGAGCGGGAGACAGTACAATGAGCAGTTCTTC,CSGLSGRQYNEQFF
TRBD2,.,TRBV5-1,TRBJ2-2,TGCGCCAGCAGCTTGCCCCCGGGACTAGCGCTATCGAACACCGGGGAGCTGTTTTTT,CASSLPPGLALSNTGELFF
TRBD1,.,TRBV28,TRBJ1-5,TGTGCCAGCAGTCCGGGACAGGGTCATAGCAATCAGCCCCAGCATTTT,CASSPGQGHSNQPQHF
TRBD1,few,TRBV20-1,TRBJ1-5,TGCAGTGCTAGGGGACAGTGGGATCAGCCCCAGCATTTT,CSARGQWDQPQHF
.,few,TRBV6-2/TRBV6-3,TRBJ1-5,TGTGCCAGCCTCGGGGGCCTTAGCAATCAGCCCCAGCATTTT,CASLGGLSNQPQHF
.,.,TRBV5-1,TRBJ2-7,TGCGCCAGCAGTGATTTGGGCAGGGGAAACTCCTACGAGCAGTACTTC,CASSDLGRGNSYEQYF
TRBD1,many,TRBV5-5,TRBJ1-5,TGTGCCAGCAGCTTGGGGGCCCGGGACAGGGGGAATCAGCCCCAGCATTTT,CASSLGARDRGNQPQHF
TRBD2,many,TRBV7-2,TRBJ2-5,TGTGCCAGCAGCTTAACGACTAGCGGGGGCCTGGAGGAGACCCAGTACTTC,CASSLTTSGGLEETQYF
TRBD2,.,TRBV12-3/TRBV12-4,TRBJ2-1,TGTGCCAGCACCAACACCCCGGCTAGCGGGAGCAACAATGAGCAGTTCTTC,CASTNTPASGSNNEQFF
.,few,TRBV5-1,TRBJ2-3,TGCGCCAGCAGCTTGGCCACCGGTGGTCTCACAGATACGCAGTATTTT,CASSLATGGLTDTQYF
TRBD1,.,TRBV5-1,TRBJ1-1,TGCGCCAGCAGCTTGAGTGGACAGGGGTTCACTGAAGCTTTCTTT,CASSLSGQGFTEAFF
.,.,TRBV6-2/TRBV6-3,TRBJ2-1,TGTGCCAGCAGGACTACGAGCTCCTACAATGAGCAGTTCTTC,CASRTTSSYNEQFF
TRBD2,.,TRBV27,TRBJ2-3,TGTGCCAGCAGTTTACTCTCCCAGGGAGGGATATATACGCAGTATTTT,CASSLLSQGGIYTQYF
TRBD2,few,TRBV10-2,TRBJ2-1,TGCGCCAGCAGTGAGCCTCGAGCGGGGGTGAATGAGCAGTTCTTC,CASSEPRAGVNEQFF
.,few,TRBV5-6,TRBJ2-1,TGTGCCAGCAGCTCTACGTCTCACAATGAGCAGTTCTTC,CASSSTSHNEQFF
TRBD1,.,TRBV7-9,TRBJ1-4,TGTGCCAGCAGCTCGGGACAGGGCCCCGAAAAACTGTTTTTT,CASSSGQGPEKLFF
.,.,TRBV29-1,TRBJ2-7,TGCAGCGTTGTCGACCAGTGGGCCTACGAGCAGTACTTC,CSVVDQWAYEQYF
.,.,TRBV30,TRBJ1-4,TGTGCCTGGAGGGATCCTCGCAGGGCCGACGAAAAACTGTTTTTT,CAWRDPRRADEKLFF
.,few,TRBV20-1,TRBJ1-4,TGCAGTGCTAGAGATTTCCTGCAGACAACTAATGAAAAACTGTTTTTT,CSARDFLQTTNEKLFF
.,many,TRBV5-1,TRBJ2-7,TGCGCCAGCAGCTTGGAGCGGTACGAGCAGTACTTC,CASSLERYEQYF
TRBD2,.,TRBV6-1,TRBJ2-3,TGTGCCAGCAGCGGCCCGGGGGGGGGGACTGGGGTCACAGATACGCAGTATTTT,CASSGPGGGTGVTDTQYF
.,.,TRBV10-3,TRBJ2-7,TGTGCCATCAGTGACCTCGACTGGGGCGCGGGGTACGAGCAGTACTTC,CAISDLDWGAGYEQYF
.,few,TRBV7-3,TRBJ1-6,TGTGCCAGCAGCTTAGCAGGATTAGGGAATTCACCCCTCCACTTT,CASSLAGLGNSPLHF
TRBD1,few,TRBV6-5,TRBJ2-2,TGTGCCAGCAGTAACAGACAGGGATGGACCGGGGAGCTGTTTTTT,CASSNRQGWTGELFF
TRBD2,.,TRBV24-1,TRBJ2-1,TGTGCCACCAGTGACCGACTAGCGTTCTACAATGAGCAGTTCTTC,CATSDRLAFYNEQFF